This T cell receptor beta chain originates from a study of blood T cells in healthy people across ages. Study-wide points: TCR beta diversity, measured per million T cells, fell in a roughly linear way with age.

Points on this clonotype: Antigen: not known.

With a J-beta primer mix and a sample-barcoded 5' primer, a second PCR ran 7 to 11 cycles. All samples gave at least 2.5 million CDR3-containing paired-end reads. TCRdb re-called the 5' RACE reads through MiXCR, storing one row per CDR3 protein. The sample contains about a million distinct CDR3 sequences, roughly 50% of which appear only once. This CDR3 has 14 amino acids. Germline V gene lookup returns CDR1 MNHEY and CDR2 SMNVEV (reference sequence). Trimming removed 3 bases from V and 8 bases from J, with 16 bases in between. Input material: blood. V is TRBV27 and J is TRBJ1-2, with D perhaps matching TRBD1 (6 bases). This sequence was found in a woman in her fifties or sixties in good health. The CDR3: CASSLGGRGGGYTF. The CDR3 bases are TGTGCCAGCAGTTTGGGGGGCAGGGGTGGCGGCTACACCTTC.